The 15 T cell receptor beta chains listed next were all sequenced from one sample in a study of identical twins. TCRdb independently ran MiXCR on the 5' RACE reads; one entry per CDR3 protein. The sample includes some 260,000 distinct CDR3 sequences, about an eighth seen only once; the top ten take approximately 8.8%. Source material: memory (CD45RO+) T cells sorted from blood. The receptors come from a woman under 30 in good health.

V usage is TRBV7-2 and J usage is TRBJ1-2; 7 bases match TRBD1. Trimming at V came to 6 bases and at J to 7 bases, leaving 20 bases not matched to a gene. CDR1 and CDR2 (germline): SGHTA, FQGNSA. The CDR3 covers 17 residues. This CDR3 reads CASSAGGTALIYGGYTF. The CDR3, as DNA: TGTGCCAGCAGTGCTGGGGGGACAGCACTTATCTATGGTGGCTACACCTTC.

The chain is built from TRBV10-2 and TRBJ1-1; D is perhaps TRBD1 (6 bases). The germline V and J ends were trimmed by 8 bases and 1 base, with 11 bases remaining between them. This CDR3 is 13 amino acids long. Germline lookup yields CDR1 WSHSY and CDR2 SAAADI. The DNA for the CDR3 is TGCGCCAGCGATCAGACAGGGAACACTGAAGCTTTCTTT. Translating it yields CASDQTGNTEAFF.

The V and J genes are TRBV6-5 and TRBJ2-5, with 7 bases fitting TRBD2. In germline, CDR1 is MNHEY, CDR2 SVGAGI. This CDR3 spans 14 amino acids. The trim removed 0 bases at V and 5 bases at J, leaving 3 bases unmatched. CDR3 bases: TGTGCCAGCAGTTACTCTTCGCGGGGGGAGACCCAGTACTTC. This translates into CASSYSSRGETQYF.

This clonotype was seen many times. The rearrangement uses TRBV24-1 and TRBJ2-1, with D tentatively TRBD1 (6 bases). The germline CDR1 and CDR2 sequences are KGHDR and SFDVKD. There are 13 residues in the CDR3. Trimming shortened V by 6 bases and J by 7 bases, and 12 bases separated the two germline ends. CDR3 sequence (DNA): TGTGCCACCAGTTCCAGGGGCGGGAATGAGCAGTTCTTC. This encodes CATSSRGGNEQFF.

This sequence joins TRBV4-2 and TRBJ2-1; TRBD2 matches at 7 bases. Looked up from germline, CDR1 is LGHNA and CDR2 is YNFKEQ. The CDR3 spans 14 residues. V lost 3 bases, J lost 7 bases, and 6 bases stayed unmatched. Here the CDR3 DNA reads TGTGCCAGCAGCCATCCGGGGGGTTGGAATGAGCAGTTCTTC. Its protein product is CASSHPGGWNEQFF.

At least ten counts were recorded for this clonotype. The CDR3 region has the DNA TGTGCCAGCAGCCCTAAGGGGGTAACGCAGTATTTT. It is translated as CASSPKGVTQYF. The J gene is TRBJ2-3, the V gene TRBV7-9; D may be TRBD1 (6 bases). Germline CDR1 SEHNR, CDR2 FQNEAQ (reference sequence). The CDR3 has 12 amino acids. Trimming pared 5 bases from V and 9 bases from J, leaving 12 bases between.

This chain links TRBV20-1 with TRBJ2-5, with 7 bases lining up with TRBD2. Losses at the gene ends were 6 bases for V and 4 bases for J; bases not matched to a gene: 5. The germline V gene encodes CDR1 DFQATT and CDR2 SNEGSKA (reference sequence). This CDR3 spans 12 amino acids. This CDR3 is CSARPGGETQYF. Here the CDR3 DNA reads TGCAGTGCGAGACCGGGGGGAGAGACCCAGTACTTC.

The genes are TRBV5-6 and TRBJ1-2; D gene ambiguous. V lost 0 bases to trimming and J lost 4 bases, with 10 bases between them. The CDR3 totals 14 residues. CDR1 and CDR2 (germline): SGHDT, YYEEEE. CDR3 bases: TGTGCCAGCAGCTTGGCCACTCTGGGCTATGGCTACACCTTC. Protein: CASSLATLGYGYTF.

This clonotype was recorded at least ten times. This chain joins TRBV12-3 or TRBV12-4 and TRBJ2-1, with 8 positions matching TRBD2. V trimming: 6 bases; J trimming: 9 bases; junction bases outside the gene matches: 4. The CDR3 sequence is 12 residues long. CDR3 amino acids: CASRGLAGEQFF. In nucleotides, the CDR3 is TGTGCCAGCAGAGGACTAGCTGGTGAGCAGTTCTTC.

The chain joins TRBV5-1 to TRBJ1-3; D not resolved. CDR1 is SGHRS and CDR2 is YFSETQ in the germline V gene. The length of the CDR3 is 15 residues. Trimming cost V 0 bases and J 0 bases, with 7 bases left between them. CDR3 amino acids: CASSLASLSGNTIYF. As DNA, the CDR3 is TGCGCCAGCAGCTTGGCCAGCCTCTCTGGAAACACCATATATTTT.

This clonotype was detected a few times. V is TRBV7-8 and J is TRBJ1-1; maybe TRBD1 (5 bases). There are 14 residues in the CDR3. V was shortened by 4 bases and J by 5 bases, with 14 bases between the two germline ends. CDR1 and CDR2 (germline): SGHVS, FQNEAQ. The CDR3 coding sequence is TGTGCCAGCAGCTCTGACGGGGGAGGGACTGAAGCTTTCTTT. Protein product: CASSSDGGGTEAFF.

This rearrangement joins TRBV10-3 to TRBJ2-1; TRBD2 matches 10 bases. The V segment lost 5 bases and the J segment 7 bases; nucleotides outside the gene matches: 5. The CDR3 extends over 14 amino acids. Per germline, CDR1 ENHRY and CDR2 SYGVKD. The CDR3 is CAISSSGGINEQFF. The CDR3, as DNA: TGTGCCATCAGTTCTAGCGGGGGTATAAATGAGCAGTTCTTC.

The chain has TRBV29-1 and TRBJ2-1, with 10 bases matching TRBD2. Germline values: CDR1 SQVTM, CDR2 ANQGSEA. V lost 4 bases and J lost 6; bases outside the gene matches: 9. The CDR3 consists of 15 residues. CDR3 protein: CSVGIAGGLGNEQFF. DNA for the CDR3: TGCAGCGTTGGAATAGCGGGGGGTCTCGGCAATGAGCAGTTCTTC.

This clonotype was counted ten times or more. The V and J genes are TRBV12-3 or TRBV12-4 and TRBJ2-2; D is possibly TRBD2 (5 bases). The CDR3 length is 14 residues. V lost 8 bases, J lost 4 bases, and 14 bases lay in between. CDR3 bases: TGTGCCAGCGGTGCAAGGGAGTCCACCGGGGAGCTGTTTTTT. It specifies CASGARESTGELFF.

This clonotype was observed at least ten times. The chain has TRBV13 and TRBJ2-1, with D hard to call. Germline V lookup: CDR1 PRHDT, CDR2 FYEKMQ (reference sequence). V shed 1 base and J shed 2 bases, with 6 bases lying between them. The CDR3 has 14 amino acids. CDR3 sequence: CASSLEPPYNEQFF. The CDR3 DNA is TGTGCCAGCAGCTTAGAACCTCCCTACAATGAGCAGTTCTTC.